This T cell receptor (beta chain) was sequenced in a study of cytomegalovirus exposure and HLA in healthy donors. It was with 60 Vbeta and 13 Jbeta primers that the PCR ran. The data were produced by immunoSEQ multiplex PCR, yet TCRdb's version contains in-frame clones alone and is incomplete. The sample shows about 120,000 clones, approximately 76% of them seen only once. Trimming pared 2 bases from V and 8 bases from J, leaving 19 bases between. The germline CDR1 and CDR2 sequences are SGHRS and YFSETQ. CDR3 length equals 15 residues. Specimen: PBMCs. This chain uses TRBV5-1 with TRBJ1-2; D is possibly TRBD1 (5 bases). The TCR was taken from a man between 60 and 75 years old in good health and CMV-seropositive. CDR3 sequence: CASSLTGTEGKGYTF. CDR3 DNA sequence: TGCGCCAGCAGCTTAACCGGGACGGAGGGCAAGGGCTACACCTTC. Variable domain in full (rest from reference TRBV5-1 and TRBJ1-2): KAGVTQTPRYLIKTRGQQVTLSCSPISGHRSVSWYQQTPGQGLQFLFEYFSETQRNKGNFPGRFSGRQFSNSRSEMNVSTLELGDSALYLCASSLTGTEGKGYTFGSGTRLTVV.